This note documents a single T cell receptor beta chain sequence. What it binds is unknown. TCRdb fed the reads into MiXCR, producing one record per CDR3 protein. The sample has about 300,000 distinct CDR3 sequences, approximately 8.9% seen once. V was pared by 5 bases and J by 2 bases, with 13 bases of the junction left unmatched. CDR3 length: 17 amino acids. Germline loops: CDR1 DFQATT, CDR2 SNEGSKA (reference sequence). These data come from a study of T cell repertoires in cytomegalovirus infection. At the level of the study: Public TCR beta signature analysis indicated the presence of both CMV infection and matching HLA type. Findings and caveats of the study: Individuals carrying CMV plus the relevant HLA were identified by cumulative frequency of public TCR beta families. In two of eight donors, the top clonotype was HLA-C-restricted CMV-specific.

This chain uses TRBV20-1 with TRBJ2-5, with 11 nucleotides matching TRBD2. The sample comprised PBMCs. The clonotype was recovered from a human donor in good health (CMV status not recorded). Some clones in this sample may be carry-over from other donors' samples. This chain's CDR3 is CSADGRLAGGPQETQYF. The CDR3 nucleotides are TGCAGTGCTGACGGGCGGCTAGCGGGGGGTCCACAAGAGACCCAGTACTTC.